These 15 T cell receptor beta chains came from one sample sequenced in a study of CD8+ T cells in alopecia areata. Following extraction, RNA underwent reverse transcription to cDNA, which served as the sequencing template. TCRdb keeps only in-frame clones here, not all; method: immunoSEQ multiplex PCR. Among about 210,000 clones listed, over 40% were seen once. Described treatment: oral pan-JAK inhibitor, 5-10 mg twice daily. This specimen was CD4+ T cells sorted from blood, taken around week 37, from a patient treated with tofacitinib. The receptors here all came from a human donor with alopecia areata.

The J gene is TRBJ1-1, the V gene TRBV29-1; 7 nucleotides line up with TRBD1. Germline V gene data show CDR1 as SQVTM and CDR2 as ANQGSEA. The CDR3 loop spans 13 amino acids. V was pared by 6 bases and J by 1 base, with 5 bases of the junction left unmatched. DNA of the CDR3: TGCAGCGTGACCGGGACAGCGAACACTGAAGCTTTCTTT. This codes for CSVTGTANTEAFF.

This clone was seen a handful of times. The V call is TRBV7-2, the J call TRBJ2-7; possible D gene TRBD1, 5 bases. CDR1 SGHTA and CDR2 FQGNSA come from the germline V gene. This CDR3 is built from 14 residues. V lost 5 bases and J lost 0, with 11 bases in between. In DNA, the CDR3 is TGTGCCAGCAGCCCACAGGCGGTCTCCTACGAGCAGTACTTC. Amino acids: CASSPQAVSYEQYF.

This clone was observed a few times. The chain joins TRBV4-1 to TRBJ2-5; D is ambiguous. Deletions cut 2 bases from V and 1 base from J, with 11 bases between. The CDR3 has 15 residues. The germline V gene encodes CDR1 MGHRA and CDR2 YSYEKL. CDR3 amino acids: CASSQRRLAQETQYF. As DNA, the CDR3 is TGCGCCAGCAGCCAAAGGAGACTGGCCCAAGAGACCCAGTACTTC.

This clone has more than one count but fewer than ten. This rearrangement joins TRBV29-1 to TRBJ1-1; D call uncertain. The CDR3 contains 12 residues. The germline V gene encodes CDR1 SQVTM and CDR2 ANQGSEA. Deletions cut 7 bases from V and 1 base from J, with 10 bases between. The DNA of the CDR3 is TGCAGCGCTAGGGCGTCGAACACTGAAGCTTTCTTT. It translates to CSARASNTEAFF.

The V and J genes are TRBV7-2 and TRBJ2-3; possible D gene TRBD2, 6 bases. The CDR3 consists of 14 residues. V dropped 5 bases and J dropped 6 bases, with 15 bases sitting between them. The germline CDR1 and CDR2 sequences are SGHTA and FQGNSA. The CDR3 here is CASSLGGTGDTQYF. CDR3 DNA: TGTGCCAGCAGCCTAGGAGGGACTGGCGATACGCAGTATTTT.

This clone has only a few counts. V usage is TRBV7-2 and J usage is TRBJ2-1, with 7 positions matching TRBD2. Germline V gives CDR1 SGHTA, CDR2 FQGNSA. This CDR3 has 14 amino acids. Trimming at V came to 1 base and at J to 9 bases, leaving 6 bases not matched to a gene. CDR3 region: CASSLGLALGEQFF. The DNA for the CDR3 is TGTGCCAGCAGCTTAGGACTAGCATTAGGTGAGCAGTTCTTC.

This clone was observed a few times. Other nucleotide sequences in the sample specify the same CDR3. The rearrangement links TRBV27 to TRBJ2-1; D unresolved. V was shortened by 10 bases and J by 0 bases, with 4 bases between the two germline ends. The CDR3 is 11 residues long. The germline V gene has CDR1 MNHEY and CDR2 SMNVEV (reference sequence). Here the CDR3 reads CATSSYNEQFF. CDR3 DNA sequence: TGTGCCACGAGCTCCTACAATGAGCAGTTCTTC.

This clone was detected only a few times. The rearrangement uses TRBV29-1 and TRBJ2-3, with D uncertain. The CDR3 covers 11 residues. The V gene's germline CDR1 is SQVTM and CDR2 ANQGSEA. The V and J ends lost 3 bases and 7 bases respectively, with 8 bases between them. The CDR3 nucleotides are TGCAGCGTTGATGAGTGGTATACGCAGTATTTT. Its protein product is CSVDEWYTQYF.

This clone was recorded once. The chain uses TRBV5-4 and TRBJ2-2, with D possibly being TRBD2 (6 bases). Per germline, CDR1 SGHNT and CDR2 YYREEE (reference sequence). V was pared by 6 bases and J by 5 bases, with 23 bases between. This CDR3 has 17 residues. This CDR3 reads CASILGGPGIGTGELFF. CDR3 DNA sequence: TGTGCCAGCATCCTCGGGGGACCGGGAATTGGGACCGGGGAGCTGTTTTTT.

The chain links TRBV2 to TRBJ1-4, with TRBD1 matching 12 bases. There are 15 residues in the CDR3. V shed 8 bases and J 8 bases; nucleotides not matched to a gene: 9. Germline CDR1 reads SNHLY; CDR2 reads FYNNEI. The CDR3 nucleotides are TGTGCCAGCCGGGACAGGGGGCGCGGGGCCGAAAAACTGTTTTTT. Encoded protein: CASRDRGRGAEKLFF.

The gene calls are TRBV9 and TRBJ2-3; 10 bases are a match to TRBD2. The CDR3 runs 14 residues. CDR1 SGDLS and CDR2 YYNGEE come from the germline V gene. With 4 bases clipped from V and 4 bases from J, the junction kept 3 bases outside the gene matches. DNA of the CDR3: TGTGCCAGCAGCCAACTAGCGGGACCAGATACGCAGTATTTT. Translation: CASSQLAGPDTQYF.

This clone was detected only a few times. V is TRBV6-5 and J is TRBJ2-7; no firm D call. Germline CDR1 and CDR2: MNHEY and SVGAGI. V was clipped by 4 bases and J by 4 bases, with 14 bases between them. The CDR3 is 14 residues long. DNA of the CDR3: TGTGCCAGCAGTTTGAACAGCCCCGGGTACGAGCAGTACTTC. This codes for CASSLNSPGYEQYF.

This clone has more than one count but fewer than ten. CDR3 DNA sequence: TGTGCCAGCAGCTTGACGGGAGGTACCTACAATGAGCAGTTCTTC. It specifies CASSLTGGTYNEQFF. The chain carries TRBV7-2 and TRBJ2-1, with 7 bases identical to TRBD2. The germline V gene has CDR1 SGHTA and CDR2 FQGNSA. The CDR3 is 15 residues long. V was pared by 3 bases and J by 2 bases, with 4 bases of the junction left unmatched.

The CDR3 protein is CASSLGLAEETQYF. CDR3 nucleotide sequence: TGTGCCAGCAGCCTGGGACTAGCGGAAGAGACCCAGTACTTC. V and J are TRBV7-8 and TRBJ2-5; 11 positions agree with TRBD2. The CDR3 has 14 residues. Germline CDR1 is SGHVS and CDR2 is FQNEAQ. Trimming removed 5 bases from V and 3 bases from J; junction bases left unmatched: 2.

In this sample, this clone turned up a few times. This CDR3 is CASSLDTTSSYEQYF. The CDR3, as DNA: TGTGCCAGCAGCTTGGATACGACTAGCAGCTACGAGCAGTACTTC. The V call is TRBV7-2, the J call TRBJ2-7; TRBD2 agrees at 7 bases. V dropped 3 bases and J dropped 3; count of bases not matched to a gene: 8. The germline V gene has CDR1 SGHTA and CDR2 FQGNSA. This CDR3 region has 15 residues.